Listed here is a single TCR beta chain. Enrollees, about 18 to 89 years old, lived in some 24 US areas. Generated by immunoSEQ multiplex PCR, the TCRdb table keeps only in-frame clones and is missing some. The sample consists of fewer than 250,000 clones, 70% to 90% of them appearing once. Germline CDR1 and CDR2: MGHRA and YSYEKL. This CDR3 has 17 amino acids. The ends were cut back, 0 bases at V and 2 bases at J, with 13 bases in the middle. This specimen comes from a study of blood T cell repertoires in COVID-19. The chain combines TRBV4-1 with TRBJ2-2, with D unresolved. The specimen sequenced was PBMCs or T cells enriched from blood (not recorded which). This TCR derives from a man aged 50 or older who had been exposed to COVID-19. The CDR3 coding sequence is TGCGCCAGCAGCCAAGATTCGAGGCCAGTCAACACCGGGGAGCTGTTTTTT. As protein: CASSQDSRPVNTGELFF.